The 29 T cell receptor beta chains below were found in one sample sequenced in a study of blood T cell repertoires in COVID-19 (dated by TCRdb to the early 2020s). Library preparation employed the immunoSEQ multiplex PCR assay. TCRdb's version of the immuneACCESS table is confined to in-frame rearrangements and falls short of the full clone set. An unresolved V gene accounts for under half of the shortfall where checked; the remainder is of unknown origin. In all, the sample holds roughly 170,000 clones, and over 75% of those were seen once. The top ten clonotypes cover about 5% of the sample. Source material: PBMCs or T cells enriched from blood (not recorded which). These receptors all stem from a woman between 40 and 55 years old with acute COVID-19.

The chain combines TRBV19 with TRBJ2-7; possible D gene TRBD2, 6 bases. V was clipped by 1 base and J by 2 bases, with 15 bases between them. This CDR3 region has 16 residues. CDR1 and CDR2 from the germline V gene are LNHDA and SQIVND (reference sequence). The DNA for the CDR3 is TGTGCCAGTAGTATAGCTGTACGGGGGAGCCCCTACGAGCAGTACGTC. Protein: CASSIAVRGSPYEQYV.

The V and J genes are TRBV6-2 or TRBV6-3 and TRBJ2-7, with D possibly matching TRBD2 (6 bases). CDR1 is MNHEY and CDR2 is SVGEGT in the germline V gene. This CDR3 has 13 residues. V lost 5 bases and J lost 7, with 15 bases in between. CDR3 amino acids: CASSGGIAREQYV. The CDR3, as DNA: TGTGCCAGCAGTGGGGGGATAGCGAGGGAGCAGTACGTC.

The chain employs TRBV4-1 and TRBJ2-1; TRBD1 aligns across 7 bases. The V segment lost 0 bases and the J segment 7 bases; nucleotides outside the gene matches: 12. CDR1 MGHRA and CDR2 YSYEKL come from the germline V gene. CDR3 length: 17 residues. CDR3 protein: CASSQDPPRQGGNEQFF. The DNA for the CDR3 is TGCGCCAGCAGCCAAGACCCCCCCCGACAGGGTGGGAATGAGCAGTTCTTC.

The CDR3 DNA sequence: TGTGCCAGCAGCCTTAGGGAGTTGGGCACAGATACGCAGTATTTT. Its protein product is CASSLRELGTDTQYF. This chain connects TRBV11-3 to TRBJ2-3; D possibly corresponds to TRBD2 (5 bases). Germline CDR1 and CDR2: SGHNT and YENEEA. The length of the CDR3 is 15 residues. The germline V and J ends were trimmed by 5 bases and 1 base, with 13 bases remaining between them.

The J gene is TRBJ1-1, the V gene TRBV11-2; D is uncertain. The CDR3 covers 11 residues. The V and J ends lost 8 bases and 7 bases respectively, with 11 bases between them. Germline V lookup: CDR1 SGHAT, CDR2 FQNNGV. The CDR3 region has the DNA TGTGCCAGCGTGACCGGGGTTGAAGCTTTCTTT. Translating gives CASVTGVEAFF.

The chain carries TRBV27 and TRBJ1-1, with D possibly being TRBD1 (5 bases). V was pared by 2 bases and J by 7 bases, with 14 bases between. Germline V lookup: CDR1 MNHEY, CDR2 SMNVEV (reference sequence). This CDR3 comprises 14 residues. CDR3 sequence reads: CASSLNGALIEAFF. The CDR3, as DNA: TGTGCCAGCAGTTTAAATGGGGCGTTGATTGAAGCTTTCTTT.

The V gene is TRBV5-6, the J gene TRBJ2-1, with 7 positions matching TRBD2. CDR3 size: 15 residues. V trimming: 4 bases; J trimming: 10 bases; junction bases outside the gene matches: 14. CDR1 SGHDT and CDR2 YYEEEE come from the germline V gene. CDR3 DNA sequence: TGTGCCAGCAGCCCCAGCGGGGTGGGCGGGGAGGAGCAGTTCTTC. It is translated as CASSPSGVGGEEQFF.

CDR3 region: CASSPQGSVTDTQYF. In DNA, the CDR3 is TGTGCCAGCAGTCCCCAGGGTAGTGTTACAGATACGCAGTATTTT. This chain links TRBV6-2 or TRBV6-3 with TRBJ2-3, with a weak D call TRBD1 (5 bases). The germline V and J ends were trimmed by 5 bases and 3 bases, with 15 bases remaining between them. The CDR3 extends over 15 amino acids. The germline CDR1 and CDR2 sequences are MNHEY and SVGEGT.

The J gene is TRBJ2-5, the V gene TRBV14; D not certain. The CDR3 totals 14 residues. The ends were cut back, 1 base at V and 5 bases at J, with 11 bases in the middle. Germline values: CDR1 SGHDN, CDR2 FVKESK. CDR3 bases: TGTGCCAGCAGCCAAGTTGCGAATCGGGAGACCCAGTACTTC. Translation gives CASSQVANRETQYF. Based on the CDR3 plus reference TRBV14 and TRBJ2-5, the full variable domain is EAGVTQFPSHSVIEKGQTVTLRCDPISGHDNLYWYRRVMGKEIKFLLHFVKESKQDESGMPNNRFLAERTGGTYSTLKVQPAELEDSGVYFCASSQVANRETQYFGPGTRLLVL.

The gene calls are TRBV4-1 and TRBJ1-2, with D perhaps TRBD1 (5 bases). CDR1 and CDR2 (germline): MGHRA, YSYEKL. The CDR3 has 15 amino acids. Trimming took 4 bases from V and 6 from J, leaving 18 bases between them. The CDR3 region is CASSPVAGYDDGYTF. The CDR3 nucleotides read TGCGCCAGCAGCCCAGTGGCAGGGTATGACGATGGCTACACCTTC.

As regards this clone: A read error may produce the germline difference seen at one junction end. The chain couples TRBV11-2 to TRBJ2-7, with 10 bases matching TRBD1. The CDR3 spans 13 residues. Germline V gene data show CDR1 as SGHAT and CDR2 as FQNNGV. The CDR3 loop reads CASSRTPGQGGQF. CDR3 DNA sequence: TGTGCCAGCAGCCGTACCCCCGGACAGGGGGGCCAATTC.

V is TRBV6-4 and J is TRBJ2-1; D is uncertain. Trimming cost V 0 bases and J 9 bases, with 9 bases left between them. Germline-derived CDR1 and CDR2 are MRHNA and SNTAGT. This CDR3 comprises 13 residues. The CDR3 spells CASSDSPALEQFF. The CDR3 DNA reads TGTGCCAGCAGTGACTCGCCAGCGCTTGAGCAGTTCTTC.

V gene TRBV19 combines with J gene TRBJ2-5; 8 bases align to TRBD2. The J segment lost 6 bases and the V segment lost 4 bases, leaving 7 bases of the junction unmatched. The CDR3 sequence is 14 residues long. Germline CDR1 is LNHDA and CDR2 is SQIVND (reference sequence). This CDR3 is CASSKREGGQTQYF. The CDR3 region has the DNA TGTGCCAGTAGTAAACGGGAGGGGGGGCAGACCCAGTACTTC.

The gene calls are TRBV5-5 and TRBJ2-1; D is undetermined. CDR3 length: 13 amino acids. V was clipped by 2 bases and J by 8 bases, with 11 bases between them. Germline V gene lookup returns CDR1 SGHKS and CDR2 YYEKEE (reference sequence). The CDR3 protein is CASSLIVVHEQFF. The CDR3, as DNA: TGTGCCAGCAGCTTAATAGTAGTCCATGAGCAGTTCTTC.

V gene TRBV12-3 or TRBV12-4 combines with J gene TRBJ1-2, with a possible D match to TRBD1 (5 bases). The CDR3 is 12 amino acids. V was pared by 7 bases and J by 2 bases, with 8 bases between. CDR3 region: CASTRQNYGYTF. The CDR3 region has the DNA TGTGCCAGCACCCGACAGAACTATGGCTACACCTTC.

This clone is a singleton in its sample. The gene calls are TRBV21-1 and TRBJ1-3; the table gives TRBD1 as D, unverified against the DNA. TRBV21-1 is classified as a pseudogene. The CDR3 spans 12 residues. CDR3 sequence (DNA): TGTGCCAGCAGCAGACAGGGGAACACCATATATTTT. This codes for CASSRQGNTIYF.

This rearrangement joins TRBV19 to TRBJ1-2; D not resolved. V lost 6 bases and J 7 bases, leaving 15 bases between the germline ends. Per the germline V gene, CDR1 is LNHDA and CDR2 is SQIVND (reference sequence). This CDR3 is built from 13 residues. The DNA for the CDR3 is TGTGCCAGTAGGGCCCCAGGCGCCGGTGGCTACACCTTC. Translating gives CASRAPGAGGYTF.

The chain joins TRBV7-2 to TRBJ1-2; 8 bases are shared with TRBD1. Germline V gene data show CDR1 as SGHTA and CDR2 as FQGNSA. The V segment lost 5 bases and the J segment 7 bases; nucleotides outside the gene matches: 9. This CDR3 region has 14 residues. CDR3 in DNA: TGTGCCAGCAGCCAGGGGGCCCTAGGGGGTGGCTACACCTTC. Translating it yields CASSQGALGGGYTF.

This chain links TRBV7-9 with TRBJ2-5; 13 bases align to TRBD2. Germline V gene sequence: CDR1 SEHNR, CDR2 FQNEAQ (reference sequence). The CDR3 runs 17 residues. J lost 3 bases, V lost 1 base, and 5 bases had no gene match. The CDR3 sequence: CASSLGTSGGPEETQYF. Written as DNA, the CDR3 is TGTGCCAGCAGCTTAGGGACTAGCGGGGGTCCTGAAGAGACCCAGTACTTC.

The CDR3 nucleotides are TGTGCCAGCACCTCCGAGCCGGCGGGAGATGGCAATGAGCAGTTCTTC. It yields the protein CASTSEPAGDGNEQFF. The chain has TRBV3-1 (or the pseudogene TRBV3-2) and TRBJ2-1, with 7 bases matching TRBD2. J lost 6 bases, V lost 7 bases, and 15 bases had no gene match. The CDR3 consists of 16 residues. Germline CDR1 is LGHDT and CDR2 is YNNKEL (reference sequence).

V and J are TRBV2 and TRBJ2-7; D is possibly TRBD1 (5 bases). Trimming removed 5 bases at V and 5 bases at J, with 10 bases between. This CDR3 is built from 12 residues. Germline CDR1 SNHLY, CDR2 FYNNEI. CDR3 DNA sequence: TGTGCCAGCAGTAAAGACAGTCACGAGCAGTACTTC. This gives the protein CASSKDSHEQYF. The full variable domain, with the rest looked up from reference TRBV2 and TRBJ2-7, is EPEVTQTPSHQVTQMGQEVILRCVPISNHLYFYWYRQILGQKVEFLVSFYNNEISEKSEIFDDQFSVERPDGSNFTLKIRSTKLEDSAMYFCASSKDSHEQYFGPGTRLTVT.

The chain recombines TRBV6-5 with TRBJ1-5; maybe TRBD1 (5 bases). Germline V CDR1 and CDR2: MNHEY, SVGAGI. The CDR3 sequence is 13 residues long. V lost 8 bases and J lost 7, with 15 bases in between. CDR3 in amino acids: CASQGGDIQPQHF. The CDR3 DNA follows: TGTGCCAGCCAAGGAGGGGATATCCAGCCCCAGCATTTT.

This chain uses TRBV5-8 with TRBJ2-2; TRBD1 matches 10 bases. There are 15 residues in the CDR3. Germline CDR1 SGHTS, CDR2 YDEGEE. J lost 2 bases, V lost 7 bases, and 5 bases had no gene match. CDR3 in DNA: TGTGCCAGCCATGGGACAGGGGCCAACACCGGGGAGCTGTTTTTT. Its translation: CASHGTGANTGELFF.

V is TRBV13 and J is TRBJ2-1; TRBD2 is a possible D gene (5 bases). The germline V gene encodes CDR1 PRHDT and CDR2 FYEKMQ (reference sequence). This CDR3 spans 14 amino acids. Trimming took 0 bases from V and 5 from J, leaving 8 bases between them. The CDR3 reads CASSLGDYHNEQFF. Here the CDR3 DNA reads TGTGCCAGCAGCTTAGGAGACTACCACAATGAGCAGTTCTTC.

The chain carries TRBV7-2 and TRBJ2-3; possible D gene TRBD2, 6 bases. This CDR3 is 15 amino acids long. V lost 4 bases to trimming and J lost 0 bases, with 11 bases between them. The germline gives CDR1 SGHTA, CDR2 FQGNSA. The CDR3 here is CASSSGRTSTDTQYF. CDR3 DNA sequence: TGTGCCAGCAGCTCCGGGAGAACAAGCACAGATACGCAGTATTTT.

V and J are TRBV9 and TRBJ2-1; 7 bases match TRBD1. V shed 3 bases and J 6 bases; nucleotides not matched to a gene: 15. Germline assignment: CDR1 SGDLS and CDR2 YYNGEE. This CDR3 contains 17 residues. The CDR3, as DNA: TGTGCCAGCAGCGCCGGGACAGTCTGGGTTAGGGGCAATGAGCAGTTCTTC. Amino acid sequence: CASSAGTVWVRGNEQFF.

The rearrangement links TRBV7-2 to TRBJ1-6, with 7 bases aligning to TRBD1. Germline assignment: CDR1 SGHTA and CDR2 FQGNSA. This CDR3 region has 15 residues. The junction had 3 bases not matched to a gene; V was cut back by 1 base and J by 6 bases. CDR3 DNA sequence: TGTGCCAGCAGCTTAGTCCCAGGGGGTAATTCACCCCTCCACTTT. Translating gives CASSLVPGGNSPLHF. The variable domain in full, completed from reference TRBV7-2 and TRBJ1-6, reads GAGVSQSPSNKVTEKGKDVELRCDPISGHTALYWYRQSLGQGLEFLIYFQGNSAPDKSGLPSDRFSAERTGGSVSTLTIQRTQQEDSAVYLCASSLVPGGNSPLHFGNGTRLTVT.

The chain is built from TRBV1 and TRBJ2-3; the DNA was not compared with TRBD2, the D call given in the table. TRBV1 is annotated as a pseudogene. The length of the CDR3 is 16 residues. This CDR3 is CTSSLEFRERTDTQYF. The CDR3 DNA sequence: TGCACCAGCAGCCTCGAGTTCCGGGAGAGGACAGATACGCAGTATTTT.

This chain connects TRBV20-1 to TRBJ2-1, with D hard to call. In germline, CDR1 is DFQATT, CDR2 SNEGSKA (reference sequence). This CDR3 comprises 14 residues. Deletions cut 3 bases from V and 0 bases from J, with 9 bases between. CDR3 sequence (DNA): TGCAGTGCTAGTGGCTTGAGCTCCTACAATGAGCAGTTCTTC. It translates to CSASGLSSYNEQFF.